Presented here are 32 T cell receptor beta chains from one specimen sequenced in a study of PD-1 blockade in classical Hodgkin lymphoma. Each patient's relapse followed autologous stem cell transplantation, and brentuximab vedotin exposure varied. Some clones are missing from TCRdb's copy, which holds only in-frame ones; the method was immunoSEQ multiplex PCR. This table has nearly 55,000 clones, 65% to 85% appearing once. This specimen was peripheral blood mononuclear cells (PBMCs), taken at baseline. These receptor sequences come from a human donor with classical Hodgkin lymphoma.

CDR3 in amino acids: CASSSPGRPYEQYV. As DNA, the CDR3 is TGTGCCAGCAGCTCACCTGGGCGACCCTACGAGCAGTACGTC. The V and J genes are TRBV7-9 and TRBJ2-7; D ambiguous. The CDR3 covers 14 residues. From germline, CDR1 is SEHNR and CDR2 FQNEAQ (reference sequence). V was trimmed by 4 bases and J by 2 bases, leaving 12 bases between them.

The CDR3 DNA is TGTGCCAGTAGTATGGACTTTTACAATGAGCAGTTCTTC. It specifies CASSMDFYNEQFF. This sequence joins TRBV19 and TRBJ2-1; possible D gene TRBD2, 5 bases. Between the trimmed V and J ends, which lost 3 bases and 4 bases, there was a span of 7 bases. The germline V gene encodes CDR1 LNHDA and CDR2 SQIVND (reference sequence). This CDR3 is built from 13 residues.

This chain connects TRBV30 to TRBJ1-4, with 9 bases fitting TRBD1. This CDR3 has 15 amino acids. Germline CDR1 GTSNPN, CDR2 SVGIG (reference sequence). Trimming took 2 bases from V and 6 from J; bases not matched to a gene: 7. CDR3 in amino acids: CAWSIYRGRHEKLFF. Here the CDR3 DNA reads TGTGCCTGGAGTATATACAGGGGGCGTCATGAAAAACTGTTTTTT.

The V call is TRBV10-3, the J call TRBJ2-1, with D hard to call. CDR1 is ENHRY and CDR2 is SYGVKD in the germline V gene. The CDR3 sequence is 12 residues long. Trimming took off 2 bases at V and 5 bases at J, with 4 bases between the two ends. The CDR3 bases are TGTGCCATCAGTGAGGGTGACAATGAGCAGTTCTTC. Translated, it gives CAISEGDNEQFF.

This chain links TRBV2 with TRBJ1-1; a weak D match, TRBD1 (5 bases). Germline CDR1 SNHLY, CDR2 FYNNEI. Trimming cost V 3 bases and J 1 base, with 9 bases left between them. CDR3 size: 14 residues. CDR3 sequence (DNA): TGTGCCAGCAGTGACTGGCAGGGGAACACTGAAGCTTTCTTT. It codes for CASSDWQGNTEAFF.

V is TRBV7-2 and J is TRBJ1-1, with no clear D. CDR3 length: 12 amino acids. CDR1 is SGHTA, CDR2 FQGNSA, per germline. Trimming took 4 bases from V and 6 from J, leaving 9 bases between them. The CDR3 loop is CASSSPYAEAFF. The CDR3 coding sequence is TGTGCCAGCAGCTCCCCGTATGCTGAAGCTTTCTTT.

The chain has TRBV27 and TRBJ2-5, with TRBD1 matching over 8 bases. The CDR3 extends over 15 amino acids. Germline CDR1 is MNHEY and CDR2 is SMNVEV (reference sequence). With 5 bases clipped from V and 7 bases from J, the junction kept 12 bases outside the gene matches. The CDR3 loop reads CASSPRGRGLGTQYF. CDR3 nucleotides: TGTGCCAGCAGTCCCAGGGGGCGCGGGCTAGGGACCCAGTACTTC.

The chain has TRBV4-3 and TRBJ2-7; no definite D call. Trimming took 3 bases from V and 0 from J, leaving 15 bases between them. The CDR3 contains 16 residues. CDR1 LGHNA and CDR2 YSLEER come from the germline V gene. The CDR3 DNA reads TGCGCCAGCAGCCACAGCTCAGAAAGGGACTCCTACGAGCAGTACTTC. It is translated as CASSHSSERDSYEQYF.

Here the CDR3 reads CASSLEGANVLTF. DNA of the CDR3: TGCGCCAGCAGCTTGGAAGGGGCCAACGTCCTGACTTTC. The chain uses TRBV5-1 and TRBJ2-6; no firm D call. The CDR3 has 13 amino acids. Trimming pared 0 bases from V and 4 bases from J, leaving 2 bases between. CDR1 is SGHRS and CDR2 is YFSETQ in the germline V gene.

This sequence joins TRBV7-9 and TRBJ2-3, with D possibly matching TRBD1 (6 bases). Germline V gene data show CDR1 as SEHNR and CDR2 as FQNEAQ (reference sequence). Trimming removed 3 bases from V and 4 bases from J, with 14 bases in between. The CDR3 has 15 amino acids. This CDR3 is CASSLVQGYADTQYF. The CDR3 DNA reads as TGTGCCAGCAGCTTGGTCCAGGGGTACGCAGATACGCAGTATTTT.

The CDR3 is CASSEGTGGVMEQFF. The CDR3 DNA is TGTGCCAGCAGTGAAGGGACAGGGGGGGTAATGGAGCAGTTCTTC. The gene calls are TRBV6-4 and TRBJ2-1, with 11 bases identical to TRBD1. CDR3 size: 15 residues. J was trimmed by 10 bases and V by 3 bases; bases with no gene match: 8. Germline loops: CDR1 MRHNA, CDR2 SNTAGT.

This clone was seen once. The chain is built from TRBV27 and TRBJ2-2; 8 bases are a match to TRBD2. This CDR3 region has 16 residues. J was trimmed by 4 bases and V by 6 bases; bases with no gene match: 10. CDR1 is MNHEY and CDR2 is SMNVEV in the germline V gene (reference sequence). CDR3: CASRVASGPITGELFF. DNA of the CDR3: TGTGCCAGCAGGGTAGCTAGCGGGCCTATCACCGGGGAGCTGTTTTTT.

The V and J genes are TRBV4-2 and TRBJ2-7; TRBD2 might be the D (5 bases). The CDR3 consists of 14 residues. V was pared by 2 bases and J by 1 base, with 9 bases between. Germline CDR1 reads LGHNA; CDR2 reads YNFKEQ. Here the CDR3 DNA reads TGTGCCAGCAGCCAATTGGGAGTTTCCTACGAGCAGTACTTC. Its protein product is CASSQLGVSYEQYF.

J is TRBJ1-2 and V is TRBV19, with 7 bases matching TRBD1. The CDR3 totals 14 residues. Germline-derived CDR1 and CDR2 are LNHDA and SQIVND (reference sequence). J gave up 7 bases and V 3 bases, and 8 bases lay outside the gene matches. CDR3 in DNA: TGTGCCAGTAGTATTCAGGGGGATCTGGGTGGCTACACCTTC. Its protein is CASSIQGDLGGYTF.

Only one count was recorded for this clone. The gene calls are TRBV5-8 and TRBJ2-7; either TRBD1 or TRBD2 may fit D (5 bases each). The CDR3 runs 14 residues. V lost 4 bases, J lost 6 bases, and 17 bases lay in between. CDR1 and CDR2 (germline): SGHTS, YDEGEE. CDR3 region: CASSVTGTPPEQYV. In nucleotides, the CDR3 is TGTGCCAGCAGCGTTACCGGGACGCCCCCCGAGCAGTACGTC.

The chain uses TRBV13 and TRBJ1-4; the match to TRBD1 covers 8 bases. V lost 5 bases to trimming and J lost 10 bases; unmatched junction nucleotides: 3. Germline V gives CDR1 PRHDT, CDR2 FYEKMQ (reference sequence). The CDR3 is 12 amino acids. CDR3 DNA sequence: TGTGCCAGCAGCCCAGGGGGCGGAAAACTGTTTTTT. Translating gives CASSPGGGKLFF.

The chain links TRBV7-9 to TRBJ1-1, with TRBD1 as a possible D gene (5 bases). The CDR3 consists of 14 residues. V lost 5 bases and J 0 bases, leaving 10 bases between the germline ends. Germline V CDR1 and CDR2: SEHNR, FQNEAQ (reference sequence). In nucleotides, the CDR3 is TGTGCCAGCAGCGCGGGACTTTTGAACACTGAAGCTTTCTTT. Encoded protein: CASSAGLLNTEAFF. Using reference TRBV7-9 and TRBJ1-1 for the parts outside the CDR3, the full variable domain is DTGVSQNPRHKITKRGQNVTFRCDPISEHNRLYWYRQTLGQGPEFLTYFQNEAQLEKSRLLSDRFSAERPKGSFSTLEIQRTEQGDSAMYLCASSAGLLNTEAFFGQGTRLTVV.

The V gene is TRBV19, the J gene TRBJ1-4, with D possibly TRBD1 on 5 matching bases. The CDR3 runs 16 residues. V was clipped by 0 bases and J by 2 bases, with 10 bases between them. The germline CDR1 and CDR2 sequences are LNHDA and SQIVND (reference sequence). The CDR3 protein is CASSIEGAGTNEKLFF. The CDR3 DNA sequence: TGTGCCAGTAGTATAGAAGGGGCTGGGACTAATGAAAAACTGTTTTTT.

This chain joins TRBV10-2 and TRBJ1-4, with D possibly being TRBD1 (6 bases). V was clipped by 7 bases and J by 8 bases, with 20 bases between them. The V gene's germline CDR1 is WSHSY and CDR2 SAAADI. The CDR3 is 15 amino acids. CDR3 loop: CASTQWGQPREKLFF. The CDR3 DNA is TGCGCCAGCACCCAGTGGGGGCAGCCAAGGGAAAAACTGTTTTTT.

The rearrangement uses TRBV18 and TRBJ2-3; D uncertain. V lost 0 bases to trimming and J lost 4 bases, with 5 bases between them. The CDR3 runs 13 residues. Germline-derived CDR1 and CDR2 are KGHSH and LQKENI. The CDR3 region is CASSPPGSDTQYF. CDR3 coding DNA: TGTGCCAGCTCACCACCGGGCTCAGATACGCAGTATTTT.

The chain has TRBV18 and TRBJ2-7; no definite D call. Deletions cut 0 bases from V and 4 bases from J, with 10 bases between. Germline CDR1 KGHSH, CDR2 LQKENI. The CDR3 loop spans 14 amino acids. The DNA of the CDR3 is TGTGCCAGCTCACCACCGGGCCGCACATACGAGCAGTACGTC. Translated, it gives CASSPPGRTYEQYV.

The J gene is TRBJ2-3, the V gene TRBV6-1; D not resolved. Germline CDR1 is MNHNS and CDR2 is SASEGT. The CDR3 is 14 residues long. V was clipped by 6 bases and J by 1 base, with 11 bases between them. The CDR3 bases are TGTGCCAGCAGGACCCTTCTTGGCACAGATACGCAGTATTTT. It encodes CASRTLLGTDTQYF.

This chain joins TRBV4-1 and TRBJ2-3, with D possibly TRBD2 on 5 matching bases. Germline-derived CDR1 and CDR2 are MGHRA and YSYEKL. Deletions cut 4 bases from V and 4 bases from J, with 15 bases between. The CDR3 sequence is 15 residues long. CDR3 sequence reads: CASSPATLGPDTQYF. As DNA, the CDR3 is TGCGCCAGCAGCCCAGCTACACTAGGGCCAGATACGCAGTATTTT.

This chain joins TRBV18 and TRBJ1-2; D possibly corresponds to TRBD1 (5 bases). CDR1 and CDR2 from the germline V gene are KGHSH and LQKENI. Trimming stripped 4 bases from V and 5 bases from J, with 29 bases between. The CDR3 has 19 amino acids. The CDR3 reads CASSLTPSSPGPIGYGYTF. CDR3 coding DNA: TGTGCCAGCTCACTCACACCCTCTTCTCCAGGGCCGATTGGATATGGCTACACCTTC.

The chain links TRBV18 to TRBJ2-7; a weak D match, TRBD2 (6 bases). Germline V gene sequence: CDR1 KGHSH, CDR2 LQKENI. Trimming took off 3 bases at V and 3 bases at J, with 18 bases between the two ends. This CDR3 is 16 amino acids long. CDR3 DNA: TGTGCCAGCTCACCCCGAGGACTAACATCAGGCTACGAGCAGTACTTC. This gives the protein CASSPRGLTSGYEQYF.

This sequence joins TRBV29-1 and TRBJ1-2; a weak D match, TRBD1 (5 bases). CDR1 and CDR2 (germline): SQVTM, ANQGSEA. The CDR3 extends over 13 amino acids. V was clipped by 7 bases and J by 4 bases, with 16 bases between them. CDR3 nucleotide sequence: TGCAGCGCCGGTTACCGTGACAGCTATGGCTACACCTTC. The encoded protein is CSAGYRDSYGYTF.

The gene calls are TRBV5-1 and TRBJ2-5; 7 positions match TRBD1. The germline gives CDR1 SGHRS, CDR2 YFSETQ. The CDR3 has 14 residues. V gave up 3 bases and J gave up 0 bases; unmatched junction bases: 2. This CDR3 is CASSSTGNQETQYF. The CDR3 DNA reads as TGCGCCAGCAGCTCGACAGGGAACCAAGAGACCCAGTACTTC.

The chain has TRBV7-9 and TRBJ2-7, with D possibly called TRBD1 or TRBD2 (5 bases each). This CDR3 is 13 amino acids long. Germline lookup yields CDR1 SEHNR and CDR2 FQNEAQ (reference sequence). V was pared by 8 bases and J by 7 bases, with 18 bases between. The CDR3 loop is CASEGDGFEEQYV. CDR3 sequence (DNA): TGTGCCAGCGAAGGGGACGGATTCGAGGAGCAGTACGTC.

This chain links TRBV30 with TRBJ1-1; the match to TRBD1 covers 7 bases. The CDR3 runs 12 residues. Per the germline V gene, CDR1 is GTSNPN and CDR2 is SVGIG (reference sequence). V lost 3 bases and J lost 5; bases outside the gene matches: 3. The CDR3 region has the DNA TGTGCCTGGAGGGCAGGGGGAACTGAAGCTTTCTTT. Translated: CAWRAGGTEAFF.

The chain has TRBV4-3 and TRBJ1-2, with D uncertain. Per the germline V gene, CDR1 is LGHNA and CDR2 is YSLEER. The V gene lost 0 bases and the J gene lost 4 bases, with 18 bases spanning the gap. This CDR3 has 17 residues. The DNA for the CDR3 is TGCGCCAGCAGCCAAGAATTCACACAACAAGTGGGCTATGGCTACACCTTC. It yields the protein CASSQEFTQQVGYGYTF.

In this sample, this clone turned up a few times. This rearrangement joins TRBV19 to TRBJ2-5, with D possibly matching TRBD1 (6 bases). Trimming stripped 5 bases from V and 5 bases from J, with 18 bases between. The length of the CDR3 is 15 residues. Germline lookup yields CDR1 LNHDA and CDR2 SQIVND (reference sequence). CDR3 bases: TGTGCCAGTAGTTTCACGACAGGAATGGGGGAGACCCAGTACTTC. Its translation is CASSFTTGMGETQYF.

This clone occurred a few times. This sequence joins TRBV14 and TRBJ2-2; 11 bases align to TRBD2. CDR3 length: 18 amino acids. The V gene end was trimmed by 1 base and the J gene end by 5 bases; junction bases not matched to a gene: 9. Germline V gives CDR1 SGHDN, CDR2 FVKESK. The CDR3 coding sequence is TGTGCCAGCAGCCAAGGGAAACTAGCGGGAGACTTTACCGGGGAGCTGTTTTTT. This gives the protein CASSQGKLAGDFTGELFF.